This T cell receptor beta chain comes out of a study of T cell repertoires in cytomegalovirus infection. This clonotype has a count of ten or more. In germline, CDR1 is SQVTM, CDR2 ANQGSEA. This CDR3 comprises 16 residues. Trimming shortened V by 4 bases and J by 7 bases, and 25 bases separated the two germline ends. TCRdb re-called the reads with MiXCR, one entry per CDR3 protein. The sample has 680,000 or so distinct CDR3 sequences, roughly 35% seen once. The TCR was taken from a human donor in good health (CMV status not recorded). Some clones in this sample may be carry-over from other donors' samples. Sequenced sample: PBMCs. This rearrangement joins TRBV29-1 to TRBJ1-1, with D perhaps TRBD1 (5 bases). The chain's CDR3 is CSVVGVRPRKTIEAFF. The CDR3 region has the DNA TGCAGCGTTGTAGGGGTGAGACCGCGGAAAACGATTGAAGCTTTCTTT. Full variable domain (missing parts from reference TRBV29-1 and TRBJ1-1): SAVISQKPSRDICQRGTSLTIQCQVDSQVTMMFWYRQQPGQSLTLIATANQGSEATYESGFVIDKFPISRPNLTFSTLTVSNMSPEDSSIYLCSVVGVRPRKTIEAFFGQGTRLTVV.